The clone carrying this T cell receptor (beta chain) was seen at least ten times. Its antigen remains unidentified. These data are taken from a study of molecular identifiers for immune sequencing clone quantification. Study-level points and caveats: Single-cell amounts of spiked Jurkat TCR RNA were reportedly detectable among fewer than 1.3 million naive cells.

MiXCR, run by TCRdb on the PCR reads, gives a single entry per CDR3 protein. The sample lists tens of thousands of distinct CDR3 sequences, 15% to 20% occurring once. Every naive CD8 library was made from between about 18,000 and 1,100,000 sorted cells with 10%, 30% or 50% RNA. The CDR3 is made up of 19 amino acids. The V gene's germline CDR1 is SGHTA and CDR2 FQGNSA. The V gene end was trimmed by 4 bases and the J gene end by 3 bases; junction bases not matched to a gene: 16. Sequencing was performed on naive CD8+ T cells from blood, with Jurkat cell RNA spiked in. Stated subset: FACS-sorted CD8+CD4-CCR7+CD45RA+ naive T cells. The clonotype comes from a human donor in good health. Some libraries in this study had Jurkat cell RNA spiked in. This chain uses TRBV7-2 with TRBJ2-5, with 11 bases aligning to TRBD2. The CDR3: CASSSSLYLAGGPEETQYF. The CDR3 nucleotides are TGTGCCAGCAGCTCAAGTCTGTACCTAGCGGGAGGTCCGGAAGAGACCCAGTACTTC. Filled out from reference TRBV7-2 and TRBJ2-5, the complete variable domain reads GAGVSQSPSNKVTEKGKDVELRCDPISGHTALYWYRQSLGQGLEFLIYFQGNSAPDKSGLPSDRFSAERTGGSVSTLTIQRTQQEDSAVYLCASSSSLYLAGGPEETQYFGPGTRLLVL.